This TCR beta chain originates from a study of control samples from healthy donors and cancer patients. The method was immunoSEQ multiplex PCR; TCRdb's version includes in-frame clones alone and lacks a portion of them. The sample lists roughly 99,000 clones; around 80% were seen once. Losses at the gene ends were 5 bases for V and 7 bases for J; bases not matched to a gene: 12. CDR1 and CDR2 from the germline V gene are SGHVS and FQNEAQ. CDR3 length: 16 amino acids. The sample comprised blood. The rearrangement uses TRBV7-8 and TRBJ1-5; 9 nucleotides match TRBD1. This clonotype was obtained from a man aged 55 to 70 in good health. The CDR3 sequence: CASSRGDRERAQPQHF. CDR3 nucleotide sequence: TGTGCCAGCAGCCGGGGGGACAGGGAAAGGGCCCAGCCCCAGCATTTT.